The T cell receptor beta chain under discussion was sequenced for a study of blood T cell repertoires in COVID-19. Background on the study: In each case, the material was cDNA or gDNA derived from T cells, B-cell-depleted T cells, or PBMCs.

V was trimmed by 3 bases and J by 2 bases, leaving 9 bases between them. CDR1 LGHDT and CDR2 YNNKEL come from the germline V gene (reference sequence). The CDR3 is made up of 14 amino acids. In the source study's methods: From reference gene primer amplification, estimates of nucleated cell counts were derived. Profiled with immunoSEQ multiplex PCR; TCRdb holds only in-frame clones, not every one. V and J calls and clone size are copied from that table; D and trimming were computed from the DNA. The table shows over 400,000 clones, with 70% to 90% occurring only once. The V call is TRBV3-1 (or the pseudogene TRBV3-2), the J call TRBJ2-3; possible D gene TRBD2, 6 bases. Sample: peripheral blood. The source is a woman aged 50 to 60 with COVID-19, enrolled during active disease. The CDR3 spells CASSHGGPTDTQYF. The CDR3 nucleotides read TGTGCCAGCAGCCACGGGGGACCCACAGATACGCAGTATTTT.